This is a list of T cell receptor beta chains from one sample in a study of cytomegalovirus exposure and HLA in healthy donors. The table came from immunoSEQ multiplex PCR; TCRdb's copy has only in-frame clones and leaves some out. The sample records roughly 180,000 clones, almost 85% being singletons. The sample consisted of PBMCs. Every receptor here comes from a man younger than 40 in good health and CMV-seronegative. CDR3s include the opening cysteine and the closing phenylalanine or tryptophan. Fields, in order: V gene, D gene, J gene, clone size, CDR3 protein, CDR3 DNA. The D gene is left open where the match is weak. Clone size, where shown, is once, few, many, or a class for clones that have expanded.

v_gene: TRBV5-1
d_gene: TRBD2
j_gene: TRBJ2-2
abundance: .
CDR3aa: CASSPGLASTGELFF
CDR3nt: TGCGCCAGCAGCCCGGGACTAGCGAGTACCGGGGAGCTGTTTTTT

v_gene: TRBV7-2
d_gene: TRBD1
j_gene: TRBJ1-5
abundance: .
CDR3aa: CASSLNRGHQPQHF
CDR3nt: TGTGCCAGCAGCCTAAACAGGGGACATCAGCCCCAGCATTTT

v_gene: TRBV5-4
d_gene: .
j_gene: TRBJ2-3
abundance: .
CDR3aa: CASSPPARDTQYF
CDR3nt: TGTGCCAGCAGCCCCCCCGCTCGGGATACGCAGTATTTT

v_gene: TRBV4-2
d_gene: .
j_gene: TRBJ2-7
abundance: .
CDR3aa: CASSRAGTVRDEQYF
CDR3nt: TGTGCCAGCAGCCGAGCCGGGACTGTGCGGGACGAGCAGTACTTC

v_gene: TRBV6-5
d_gene: TRBD1
j_gene: TRBJ2-7
abundance: few
CDR3aa: CASRQGQGYEQYF
CDR3nt: TGTGCCAGCAGACAGGGACAGGGCTACGAGCAGTACTTC

v_gene: TRBV7-9
d_gene: TRBD2
j_gene: TRBJ2-1
abundance: .
CDR3aa: CASSPGLAGQFF
CDR3nt: TGTGCCAGCAGCCCTGGACTAGCGGGGCAGTTCTTC

v_gene: TRBV5-1
d_gene: .
j_gene: TRBJ2-1
abundance: .
CDR3aa: CASSLLQGDNEQFF
CDR3nt: TGCGCCAGCAGCTTGTTACAGGGAGACAATGAGCAGTTCTTC

v_gene: TRBV27
d_gene: TRBD2
j_gene: TRBJ2-1
abundance: few
CDR3aa: CASTLRWLAGDSYNEQFF
CDR3nt: TGTGCCAGCACCTTAAGGTGGCTAGCGGGCGACTCCTACAATGAGCAGTTCTTC

v_gene: TRBV30
d_gene: TRBD1
j_gene: TRBJ1-6
abundance: .
CDR3aa: CAEGQAYNSPLHF
CDR3nt: TGTGCCGAAGGACAGGCCTATAATTCACCCCTCCACTTT

v_gene: TRBV5-5
d_gene: .
j_gene: TRBJ1-3
abundance: .
CDR3aa: CASSLGRQTASGNTIYF
CDR3nt: TGTGCCAGCAGCTTAGGGAGGCAAACAGCCTCTGGAAACACCATATATTTT

v_gene: TRBV5-4
d_gene: .
j_gene: TRBJ2-7
abundance: .
CDR3aa: CASSLDLASEQYF
CDR3nt: TGTGCCAGCAGCTTGGATCTAGCGTCCGAGCAGTACTTC

v_gene: TRBV19
d_gene: TRBD1
j_gene: TRBJ1-5
abundance: .
CDR3aa: CASSRGTGENQPQHF
CDR3nt: TGTGCCAGTAGTAGGGGGACAGGGGAAAATCAGCCCCAGCATTTT

v_gene: TRBV2
d_gene: .
j_gene: TRBJ2-3
abundance: .
CDR3aa: CASRARGGSDTQYF
CDR3nt: TGTGCCAGCCGGGCAAGGGGTGGGTCAGATACGCAGTATTTT

v_gene: TRBV5-1
d_gene: TRBD1
j_gene: TRBJ2-2
abundance: .
CDR3aa: CASSSDRDNTGELFF
CDR3nt: TGCGCCAGCAGCTCGGACAGGGATAACACCGGGGAGCTGTTTTTT

v_gene: TRBV4-2
d_gene: TRBD2
j_gene: TRBJ2-3
abundance: once
CDR3aa: CASSQAVRGDTQYF
CDR3nt: TGTGCCAGCAGCCAAGCCGTGCGGGGGGATACGCAGTATTTT

v_gene: TRBV4-2
d_gene: TRBD2
j_gene: TRBJ2-2
abundance: .
CDR3aa: CASSGLGPNTGELFF
CDR3nt: TGTGCCAGCAGCGGACTAGGTCCGAACACCGGGGAGCTGTTTTTT

v_gene: TRBV7-7
d_gene: TRBD1
j_gene: TRBJ2-1
abundance: .
CDR3aa: CASSFAQGSYNEQFF
CDR3nt: TGTGCCAGCAGCTTTGCACAGGGGTCCTACAATGAGCAGTTCTTC

v_gene: TRBV30
d_gene: .
j_gene: TRBJ1-4
abundance: .
CDR3aa: CAWSFAGSRTNEKLFF
CDR3nt: TGTGCCTGGAGCTTTGCAGGGTCTAGGACTAATGAAAAACTGTTTTTT